These 32 T cell receptor beta chains originate from one sample sequenced in a study of OX40 agonist ivuxolimab in advanced cancers. The repertoire was sequenced with immunoSEQ multiplex PCR; TCRdb's copy has only in-frame clones and lacks some. This table has 55,000 to 65,000 clones, 70% to 90% appearing once. The source was CD4+ or CD8+ T cells sorted from blood, collected in a trial of the OX40 agonist ivuxolimab. Every receptor here comes from an adult with an advanced solid tumor such as melanoma, head and neck, liver or kidney cancer.

The genes are TRBV5-1 and TRBJ1-5, with 7 bases aligning to TRBD1. Losses at the gene ends were 0 bases for V and 7 bases for J; bases not matched to a gene: 4. The V gene's germline CDR1 is SGHRS and CDR2 YFSETQ. This CDR3 spans 14 amino acids. Written as DNA, the CDR3 is TGCGCCAGCAGCTTGGAAGGGGGCCAGCAGCCCCAGCATTTT. Amino acid sequence: CASSLEGGQQPQHF.

The J gene is TRBJ2-6, the V gene TRBV7-2; D is uncertain. Looked up from germline, CDR1 is SGHTA and CDR2 is FQGNSA. V lost 5 bases and J 2 bases, leaving 10 bases between the germline ends. The CDR3 contains 15 residues. CDR3 amino acids: CASSADLTGANVLTF. The CDR3 DNA is TGTGCCAGCAGCGCAGATCTCACTGGGGCCAACGTCCTGACTTTC.

The gene calls are TRBV7-9 and TRBJ1-2; D unresolved. Germline assignment: CDR1 SEHNR and CDR2 FQNEAQ (reference sequence). With 5 bases removed from V and 8 bases from J, the gap between germline ends came to 12 bases. The CDR3 is made up of 12 amino acids. The CDR3 here is CASSPLFAGYTF. The DNA for the CDR3 is TGTGCCAGCAGCCCCCTTTTTGCAGGCTACACCTTC.

The chain combines TRBV7-2 with TRBJ2-1, with TRBD2 identical over 10 bases. V shed 4 bases and J 0 bases; nucleotides not matched to a gene: 6. The CDR3 has 17 amino acids. Germline V gene data show CDR1 as SGHTA and CDR2 as FQGNSA. Here the CDR3 reads CASSWTSGTSSYNEQFF. In nucleotides, the CDR3 is TGTGCCAGCAGCTGGACTAGCGGAACCAGCTCCTACAATGAGCAGTTCTTC.

The chain joins TRBV11-2 to TRBJ2-7; 7 bases align to TRBD2. The CDR3 extends over 16 amino acids. Germline V gene sequence: CDR1 SGHAT, CDR2 FQNNGV. V was pared by 5 bases and J by 6 bases, with 16 bases of the junction left unmatched. This CDR3 is CASSARRPSGVAEQYF. CDR3 DNA: TGTGCCAGCAGCGCCAGACGTCCCAGCGGGGTAGCCGAGCAGTACTTC.

V gene TRBV6-4 combines with J gene TRBJ2-3; D remains ambiguous. This CDR3 is built from 14 residues. The germline V gene has CDR1 MRHNA and CDR2 SNTAGT. V was trimmed by 5 bases and J by 2 bases, leaving 11 bases between them. CDR3 loop: CASSPGANTDTQYF. The DNA for the CDR3 is TGTGCCAGCAGTCCAGGAGCGAACACAGATACGCAGTATTTT.

With respect to this clone: At the DNA level, this CDR3 is encoded by other sequences in the same sample as well. The chain employs TRBV5-6 and TRBJ2-7; a possible D gene is TRBD1 (6 bases). CDR3 length: 11 residues. V was clipped by 3 bases and J by 7 bases, with 8 bases between them. Per germline, CDR1 SGHDT and CDR2 YYEEEE. The CDR3, as DNA: TGTGCCAGCAGCTATGGACAGGAGCAGTACTTC. This codes for CASSYGQEQYF.

This clone came up a few times. This rearrangement joins TRBV6-5 to TRBJ2-1, with 7 bases matching TRBD2. The ends lost 5 bases at V and 9 bases at J; junction bases unmatched: 10. Germline CDR1 and CDR2: MNHEY and SVGAGI. This CDR3 comprises 14 residues. The DNA of the CDR3 is TGTGCCAGCAGTCACCGGGGAGGGGCGCGTGAGCAGTTCTTC. Translated, it gives CASSHRGGAREQFF.

The gene calls are TRBV5-4 and TRBJ1-4, with D perhaps TRBD1 (6 bases). Germline CDR1 reads SGHNT; CDR2 reads YYREEE (reference sequence). The CDR3 has 15 amino acids. Trimming stripped 2 bases from V and 8 bases from J, with 16 bases between. Here the CDR3 reads CASSLQGEGKEKLFF. In nucleotides, the CDR3 is TGTGCCAGCAGCTTACAGGGAGAAGGGAAGGAAAAACTGTTTTTT.

The rearrangement uses TRBV18 and TRBJ1-5; TRBD1 matches at 7 bases. V was clipped by 4 bases and J by 4 bases; unmatched bases: 7. The CDR3 runs to 15 residues. CDR1 and CDR2 (germline): KGHSH, LQKENI. The DNA of the CDR3 is TGTGCCAGCTCACTAACCAGGGGGGAGAATCAGCCCCAGCATTTT. This translates into CASSLTRGENQPQHF.

The rearrangement joins TRBV19 to TRBJ2-5; TRBD1 might be the D (5 bases). The germline gives CDR1 LNHDA, CDR2 SQIVND (reference sequence). V lost 1 base and J lost 2, with 14 bases in between. The CDR3 consists of 16 residues. The CDR3 protein is CASSIGGSSYQETQYF. The CDR3 nucleotides read TGTGCCAGTAGTATAGGGGGCAGTTCCTATCAAGAGACCCAGTACTTC.

The chain carries TRBV19 and TRBJ2-6; D uncertain. Trimming left V 8 bases short and J 1 base short, with 9 bases between. This CDR3 spans 14 amino acids. Germline V gene data show CDR1 as LNHDA and CDR2 as SQIVND (reference sequence). Here the CDR3 DNA reads TGTGCCAGTGCATTGCCGTCTGGGGCCAACGTCCTGACTTTC. Encoded protein: CASALPSGANVLTF.

The chain links TRBV28 to TRBJ2-3, with 7 bases lining up with TRBD2. V trimming: 10 bases; J trimming: 2 bases; junction bases outside the gene matches: 12. The CDR3 totals 15 residues. Germline lookup yields CDR1 MDHEN and CDR2 SYDVKM. CDR3 region: CATSVGGILTDTQYF. The CDR3 region has the DNA TGTGCCACCTCGGTGGGGGGGATCCTCACAGATACGCAGTATTTT.

The chain links TRBV5-1 to TRBJ2-3; 11 bases map to TRBD2. Germline-derived CDR1 and CDR2 are SGHRS and YFSETQ. The ends lost 6 bases at V and 1 base at J; junction bases unmatched: 4. The CDR3 runs to 15 residues. The CDR3 spells CASTKLAGGTDTQYF. The CDR3 DNA reads as TGCGCCAGCACCAAACTAGCGGGGGGCACAGATACGCAGTATTTT.

This clone appeared a single time. The chain combines TRBV29-1 with TRBJ2-1; 16 positions agree with TRBD2. CDR3 size: 16 residues. V shed 6 bases, J shed 6 bases, and the junction held 8 bases outside the gene matches. Germline V lookup: CDR1 SQVTM, CDR2 ANQGSEA. As DNA, the CDR3 is TGCAGCGTGGCCGGGACTAGCGGGGGGGCTGTCAATGAGCAGTTCTTC. It is translated as CSVAGTSGGAVNEQFF.

V and J are TRBV10-3 and TRBJ1-1; D gene uncertain. Germline CDR1 ENHRY, CDR2 SYGVKD. The CDR3 covers 13 residues. The ends were cut back, 9 bases at V and 1 base at J, with 12 bases in the middle. The CDR3 region is CAILQAPNTEAFF. Written as DNA, the CDR3 is TGTGCCATTCTGCAAGCCCCGAACACTGAAGCTTTCTTT.

The J gene is TRBJ2-4, the V gene TRBV6-6; 8 nucleotides match TRBD1. The length of the CDR3 is 16 residues. Trimming cost V 6 bases and J 0 bases; bases outside gene matches: 7. Germline V lookup: CDR1 MNHNY, CDR2 SVGAGI (reference sequence). For the CDR3, the DNA is TGTGCCAGCAGCCATGGACAGGGCATAGCCAAAAACATTCAGTACTTC. This codes for CASSHGQGIAKNIQYF.

This chain uses TRBV4-2 with TRBJ1-2; 11 bases match TRBD1. Trimming removed 6 bases from V and 4 bases from J; junction bases left unmatched: 7. CDR1 is LGHNA, CDR2 YNFKEQ, per germline. CDR3 size: 15 residues. Here the CDR3 reads CASRWGQGEGYGYTF. CDR3 DNA: TGTGCCAGCAGGTGGGGACAGGGGGAAGGCTATGGCTACACCTTC.

V is TRBV11-2 and J is TRBJ1-6; D call uncertain. Germline-derived CDR1 and CDR2 are SGHAT and FQNNGV. V dropped 1 base and J dropped 6 bases, with 13 bases sitting between them. This CDR3 is 16 amino acids long. In nucleotides, the CDR3 is TGTGCCAGCAGCTTAGGGGCCGGGAGGGTTAATTCACCCCTCCACTTT. It encodes CASSLGAGRVNSPLHF.

The chain recombines TRBV30 with TRBJ1-2; no clear D. V lost 4 bases and J 3 bases, leaving 6 bases between the germline ends. Germline CDR1 and CDR2: GTSNPN and SVGIG (reference sequence). CDR3 size: 11 residues. CDR3 sequence reads: CAWTTDYGYTF. CDR3 nucleotide sequence: TGTGCCTGGACAACAGACTATGGCTACACCTTC.

This chain links TRBV7-2 with TRBJ2-1; D gene uncertain. V shed 5 bases and J shed 0 bases, with 11 bases lying between them. This CDR3 spans 15 amino acids. Germline CDR1 is SGHTA and CDR2 is FQGNSA. CDR3 sequence: CASSGILSSYNEQFF. CDR3 bases: TGTGCCAGCAGCGGGATACTGAGCTCCTACAATGAGCAGTTCTTC.

The chain carries TRBV4-1 and TRBJ1-5, with a tentative D call TRBD1 (6 bases). Germline-derived CDR1 and CDR2 are MGHRA and YSYEKL. The ends were cut back, 0 bases at V and 4 bases at J, with 22 bases in the middle. The CDR3 sequence is 19 residues long. CDR3 sequence reads: CASSQELIGGGGGNQPQHF. CDR3 DNA sequence: TGCGCCAGCAGCCAAGAGCTCATCGGAGGGGGTGGGGGGAATCAGCCCCAGCATTTT.

This clone showed up just once. The chain recombines TRBV5-1 with TRBJ1-3; no reliable D call. Trimming took 4 bases from V and 3 from J, leaving 11 bases between them. CDR1 and CDR2 from the germline V gene are SGHRS and YFSETQ. CDR3 length equals 14 residues. The DNA of the CDR3 is TGCGCCAGCAGCGCCGAGGCTGTTGGAAACACCATATATTTT. As protein: CASSAEAVGNTIYF.

There are a few counts of this clone. The rearrangement uses TRBV10-2 and TRBJ1-1; no clear D gene. CDR1 and CDR2 from the germline V gene are WSHSY and SAAADI. V was clipped by 2 bases and J by 1 base, with 5 bases between them. This CDR3 contains 13 residues. The CDR3 sequence is CASSEPANTEAFF. As DNA, the CDR3 is TGCGCCAGCAGTGAGCCAGCGAACACTGAAGCTTTCTTT.

The chain employs TRBV7-2 and TRBJ2-7, with D hard to call. CDR3 length: 11 amino acids. V was cut by 5 bases and J by 7 bases, with 9 bases left in between. Germline V lookup: CDR1 SGHTA, CDR2 FQGNSA. The CDR3 spells CASSPMREQYF. CDR3 DNA: TGTGCCAGCAGCCCGATGAGAGAGCAGTACTTC.

This clone was detected once. This rearrangement joins TRBV29-1 to TRBJ2-1; D is undetermined. Germline lookup yields CDR1 SQVTM and CDR2 ANQGSEA. V lost 7 bases and J lost 0, with 10 bases in between. This CDR3 is 13 amino acids long. CDR3 sequence (DNA): TGCAGCGCCGAAAAAAACTCCTACAATGAGCAGTTCTTC. Amino acid sequence: CSAEKNSYNEQFF.

This chain uses TRBV4-1 with TRBJ1-6; D is unresolved. Germline CDR1 MGHRA, CDR2 YSYEKL. The CDR3 length is 16 residues. V was cut by 1 base and J by 6 bases, with 13 bases left in between. The CDR3 nucleotides are TGCGCCAGCAGCCAAGTCCCCCGGGGTGGTAATTCACCCCTCCACTTT. As protein: CASSQVPRGGNSPLHF.

The rearrangement uses TRBV5-1 and TRBJ1-1; D might be TRBD1 (5 bases). V lost 6 bases and J 2 bases, leaving 14 bases between the germline ends. Germline V gene sequence: CDR1 SGHRS, CDR2 YFSETQ. There are 14 residues in the CDR3. The CDR3 DNA reads TGCGCCAGCACCCTAGCTCAGGGAAACACTGAAGCTTTCTTT. This translates into CASTLAQGNTEAFF. Drawing the rest from reference TRBV5-1 and TRBJ1-1, the complete variable domain is KAGVTQTPRYLIKTRGQQVTLSCSPISGHRSVSWYQQTPGQGLQFLFEYFSETQRNKGNFPGRFSGRQFSNSRSEMNVSTLELGDSALYLCASTLAQGNTEAFFGQGTRLTVV.

V gene TRBV7-3 combines with J gene TRBJ1-1; 7 bases are shared with TRBD1. CDR1 SGHTA and CDR2 FQGTGA come from the germline V gene. The CDR3 totals 14 residues. V lost 5 bases, J lost 9 bases, and 12 bases stayed unmatched. The CDR3 DNA follows: TGTGCCAGCAGCGCCCAGCCGGGGACAGATCAAGCTTTCTTT. It translates to CASSAQPGTDQAFF.

The chain uses TRBV10-3 and TRBJ2-1; D is ambiguous. The CDR3 is made up of 17 amino acids. With 8 bases removed from V and 0 bases from J, the gap between germline ends came to 20 bases. CDR1 ENHRY and CDR2 SYGVKD come from the germline V gene. The CDR3 sequence is CAIGVLRDFSSYNEQFF. The CDR3, as DNA: TGTGCCATCGGGGTTTTAAGAGATTTTAGCTCCTACAATGAGCAGTTCTTC.

V gene TRBV6-1 combines with J gene TRBJ1-5, with D perhaps matching TRBD1 (6 bases). CDR1 and CDR2 from the germline V gene are MNHNS and SASEGT. V lost 3 bases and J lost 7, with 16 bases in between. There are 15 residues in the CDR3. The CDR3, as DNA: TGTGCCAGCAGTGACCCGACAGGAGGGAAGCAGCCCCAGCATTTT. This sequence encodes CASSDPTGGKQPQHF.

This clone was seen once. The genes are TRBV9 and TRBJ1-1; D perhaps matches TRBD1 (6 bases). This CDR3 spans 13 amino acids. Germline loops: CDR1 SGDLS, CDR2 YYNGEE. With 3 bases removed from V and 7 bases from J, the gap between germline ends came to 13 bases. The CDR3 DNA reads TGTGCCAGCAGCGCACAGGGCGCTAGTGAAGCTTTCTTT. Protein: CASSAQGASEAFF.